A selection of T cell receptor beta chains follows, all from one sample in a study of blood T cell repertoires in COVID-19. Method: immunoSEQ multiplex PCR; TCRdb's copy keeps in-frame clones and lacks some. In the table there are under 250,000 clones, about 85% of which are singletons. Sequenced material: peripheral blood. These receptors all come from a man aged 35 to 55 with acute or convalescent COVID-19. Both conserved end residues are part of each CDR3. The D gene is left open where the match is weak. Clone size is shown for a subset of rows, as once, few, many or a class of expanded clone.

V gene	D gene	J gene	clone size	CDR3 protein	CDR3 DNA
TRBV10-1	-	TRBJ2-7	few	CASSGQDVLDQYF	TGCGCCAGCAGTGGGCAGGATGTCTTAGATCAGTACTTC
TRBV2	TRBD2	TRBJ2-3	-	CASSKTSGPPTDTQYF	TGTGCCAGCAGTAAGACTAGCGGGCCCCCCACAGATACGCAGTATTTT
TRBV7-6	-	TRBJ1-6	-	CASSLEAGHNSPLHF	TGTGCCAGCAGCTTAGAGGCAGGCCATAATTCACCCCTCCACTTT
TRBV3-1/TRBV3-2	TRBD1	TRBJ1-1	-	CASSPGTGQGDNEAFF	TGTGCCAGCAGCCCGGGCACGGGACAGGGGGATAACGAAGCTTTCTTT
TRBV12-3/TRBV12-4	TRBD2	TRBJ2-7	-	CASSPGGYEQYF	TGTGCCAGCAGTCCGGGGGGATACGAGCAGTACTTC
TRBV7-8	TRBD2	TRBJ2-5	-	CASRRELRETQYF	TGTGCCAGTAGGCGGGAGCTAAGAGAGACCCAGTACTTC
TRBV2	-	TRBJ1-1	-	CASSATGNTEAFF	TGTGCCAGCAGCGCTACAGGGAACACTGAAGCTTTCTTT
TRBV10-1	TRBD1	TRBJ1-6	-	CARHQPGTGNSPLHF	TGCGCCAGACATCAACCCGGGACAGGTAATTCACCCCTCCACTTT
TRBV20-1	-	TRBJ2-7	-	CSVAGSNEQYF	TGCAGTGTGGCGGGATCGAACGAGCAGTACTTC
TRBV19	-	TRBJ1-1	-	CASTRTSGDTEAFF	TGTGCCAGTACGCGGACCTCGGGGGACACTGAAGCTTTCTTT
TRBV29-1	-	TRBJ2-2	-	CSVEDRETENTGELFF	TGCAGCGTTGAAGATCGTGAGACAGAGAACACCGGGGAGCTGTTTTTT
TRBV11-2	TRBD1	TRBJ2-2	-	CASSWTGGAPGELFF	TGTGCCAGCAGTTGGACAGGGGGCGCCCCCGGGGAGCTGTTTTTT
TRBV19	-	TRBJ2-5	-	CASSMVETTRETQYF	TGTGCCAGTAGTATGGTTGAAACTACCCGGGAGACCCAGTACTTC
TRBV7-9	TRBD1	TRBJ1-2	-	CASSRQGVSPYGYTF	TGTGCCAGCAGCCGACAGGGGGTTTCCCCCTATGGCTACACCTTC
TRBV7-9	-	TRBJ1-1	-	CASSSAPVNTEAFF	TGTGCCAGCAGCTCCGCTCCAGTGAACACTGAAGCTTTCTTT
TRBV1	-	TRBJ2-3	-	CTSSQDSRRIITDTQYF	TGCACCAGCAGCCAAGACAGTAGGCGGATTATCACAGATACGCAGTATTTT
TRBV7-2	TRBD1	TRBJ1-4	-	CASSPKQGAYEKLFF	TGTGCCAGCAGCCCCAAGCAGGGGGCGTATGAAAAACTGTTTTTT
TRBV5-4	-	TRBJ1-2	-	CASSSEGGVNYGYTF	TGTGCCAGCAGCTCTGAGGGGGGGGTTAACTATGGCTACACCTTC
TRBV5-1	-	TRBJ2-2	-	CASSLAPEGSGELFF	TGCGCCAGCAGCTTGGCCCCCGAGGGAAGCGGGGAGCTGTTTTTT
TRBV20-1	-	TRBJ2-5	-	CSAHEETQYF	TGCAGTGCTCATGAGGAGACCCAGTACTTC